A single sample is the source of the 24 T cell receptor beta chains below, sequenced in a study of OX40 agonist ivuxolimab in advanced cancers. The protocol was immunoSEQ multiplex PCR, while the TCRdb copy is restricted to in-frame clones and leaves out a portion. Of about 52,000 clones listed, approximately 86% are singletons. The source was CD4+ or CD8+ T cells sorted from blood, collected in a trial of the OX40 agonist ivuxolimab. The receptors shown here come from an adult with an advanced solid tumor such as melanoma, head and neck, liver or kidney cancer.

This chain uses TRBV2 with TRBJ2-7; D tentatively fits TRBD1 or TRBD2 (5 bases each). This CDR3 is built from 15 residues. Germline V gene data show CDR1 as SNHLY and CDR2 as FYNNEI. V lost 6 bases and J lost 2, with 17 bases in between. This CDR3 is CASSPGTHLTYEQYF. CDR3 DNA sequence: TGTGCCAGCAGCCCCGGGACCCACCTTACCTACGAGCAGTACTTC. Based on the CDR3 plus reference TRBV2 and TRBJ2-7, the full variable domain is EPEVTQTPSHQVTQMGQEVILRCVPISNHLYFYWYRQILGQKVEFLVSFYNNEISEKSEIFDDQFSVERPDGSNFTLKIRSTKLEDSAMYFCASSPGTHLTYEQYFGPGTRLTVT.

This chain joins TRBV11-3 and TRBJ2-1, with TRBD2 matching over 8 bases. The CDR3 has 14 amino acids. The V segment lost 1 base and the J segment 8 bases; nucleotides outside the gene matches: 4. Per germline, CDR1 SGHNT and CDR2 YENEEA. CDR3 loop: CASSLGRGVDEQFF. CDR3 in DNA: TGTGCCAGCAGCTTAGGGCGGGGGGTGGATGAGCAGTTCTTC.

Here the CDR3 DNA reads TGTGCCAGCAGTTTATCAGGGGGAGCTAACTATGGCTACACCTTC. This encodes CASSLSGGANYGYTF. The V gene is TRBV27, the J gene TRBJ1-2; D might be TRBD1 (6 bases). Trimming removed 0 bases at V and 0 bases at J, with 8 bases between. Germline values: CDR1 MNHEY, CDR2 SMNVEV (reference sequence). This CDR3 is 15 amino acids long.

The J gene is TRBJ1-1, the V gene TRBV6-6, with D unclear. The CDR3 sequence is 12 residues long. Trimming took 3 bases from V and 4 from J, leaving 6 bases between them. In germline, CDR1 is MNHNY, CDR2 SVGAGI (reference sequence). CDR3 region: CASSYRSTEAFF. The CDR3 DNA sequence: TGTGCCAGCAGTTATCGGTCCACTGAAGCTTTCTTT.

This sequence joins TRBV9 and TRBJ2-3; TRBD2 agrees at 9 bases. Looked up from germline, CDR1 is SGDLS and CDR2 is YYNGEE. This CDR3 comprises 16 residues. Trimming removed 2 bases from V and 3 bases from J; junction bases left unmatched: 7. The CDR3 sequence is CASSVQRGATTDTQYF. The DNA of the CDR3 is TGTGCCAGCAGCGTCCAGCGGGGGGCAACGACAGATACGCAGTATTTT.

The chain is built from TRBV4-3 and TRBJ1-2, with D possibly matching TRBD1 (6 bases). V was trimmed by 0 bases and J by 3 bases, leaving 14 bases between them. In germline, CDR1 is LGHNA, CDR2 YSLEER. This CDR3 comprises 16 residues. CDR3 in amino acids: CASSQDLSGADYGYTF. CDR3 nucleotide sequence: TGCGCCAGCAGCCAAGACCTCTCAGGGGCTGACTATGGCTACACCTTC.

This clone appeared a single time. The chain links TRBV4-1 to TRBJ1-4; no clear D gene. V lost 0 bases and J lost 0, with 8 bases in between. This CDR3 spans 16 amino acids. CDR1 MGHRA and CDR2 YSYEKL come from the germline V gene. The DNA of the CDR3 is TGCGCCAGCAGCCAAGAGGTCTTCGCAACTAATGAAAAACTGTTTTTT. Translation: CASSQEVFATNEKLFF.

The chain joins TRBV30 to TRBJ2-1, with D perhaps matching TRBD2 (5 bases). The V end lost 0 bases, the J end lost 10 bases, and 10 bases lay between the germline ends. Germline values: CDR1 GTSNPN, CDR2 SVGIG (reference sequence). The CDR3 has 12 residues. Here the CDR3 reads CAWSVGPGEQFF. Written as DNA, the CDR3 is TGTGCCTGGAGTGTAGGGCCGGGAGAGCAGTTCTTC.

The J gene is TRBJ1-5, the V gene TRBV19; 9 positions agree with TRBD1. This CDR3 region has 15 residues. The germline V gene encodes CDR1 LNHDA and CDR2 SQIVND (reference sequence). With V trimmed by 3 bases and J by 4 bases, 4 bases remained unmatched. The CDR3: CASSIFGTGNQPQHF. The DNA for the CDR3 is TGTGCCAGTAGTATTTTTGGGACAGGGAATCAGCCCCAGCATTTT.

The chain recombines TRBV19 with TRBJ1-1, with D tentatively TRBD1 (5 bases). The germline V gene encodes CDR1 LNHDA and CDR2 SQIVND (reference sequence). CDR3 length: 14 amino acids. V shed 5 bases and J shed 0 bases, with 10 bases lying between them. The CDR3 sequence is CASSWGRVNTEAFF. The CDR3 DNA reads as TGTGCCAGTAGTTGGGGCAGGGTGAACACTGAAGCTTTCTTT.

This chain connects TRBV19 to TRBJ2-7; a weak D match, TRBD2 (6 bases). The CDR3 contains 16 residues. Trimming stripped 4 bases from V and 2 bases from J, with 18 bases between. The germline CDR1 and CDR2 sequences are LNHDA and SQIVND (reference sequence). CDR3 amino acids: CASSKSGLSNAYEQYF. CDR3 coding DNA: TGTGCCAGTAGTAAATCGGGACTTTCCAATGCCTACGAGCAGTACTTC.

The genes are TRBV15 and TRBJ1-1; D possibly corresponds to TRBD1 (6 bases). V shed 1 base and J shed 6 bases, with 9 bases lying between them. Germline V gene data show CDR1 as LNHNV and CDR2 as YYDKDF (reference sequence). The CDR3 runs to 13 residues. CDR3 in amino acids: CATSRVRGPEAFF. In DNA form, the CDR3 reads TGTGCCACCAGCAGAGTCAGGGGACCTGAAGCTTTCTTT.

The chain combines TRBV15 with TRBJ1-2; maybe TRBD1 (6 bases). CDR1 and CDR2 from the germline V gene are LNHNV and YYDKDF (reference sequence). Trimming shortened V by 1 base and J by 4 bases, and 7 bases separated the two germline ends. The CDR3 extends over 13 amino acids. The CDR3 here is CATSRGQVYGYTF. The CDR3 DNA reads as TGTGCCACCAGCAGAGGACAGGTCTATGGCTACACCTTC. The full variable domain, completed using reference TRBV15 and TRBJ1-2, is DAMVIQNPRYQVTQFGKPVTLSCSQTLNHNVMYWYQQKSSQAPKLLFHYYDKDFNNEADTPDNFQSRRPNTSFCFLDIRSPGLGDTAMYLCATSRGQVYGYTFGSGTRLTVV.

The chain employs TRBV4-2 and TRBJ2-2; 9 positions match TRBD1. V gave up 3 bases and J gave up 6 bases; unmatched junction bases: 17. Germline loops: CDR1 LGHNA, CDR2 YNFKEQ. The CDR3 totals 19 residues. The CDR3 sequence is CASSHLPGQGLIQAGELFF. In DNA form, the CDR3 reads TGTGCCAGCAGCCATTTACCGGGACAGGGCTTGATCCAAGCCGGGGAGCTGTTTTTT.

This chain uses TRBV5-8 with TRBJ2-1; TRBD1 aligns across 11 bases. Per germline, CDR1 SGHTS and CDR2 YDEGEE. CDR3 length equals 15 residues. The junction had 3 bases not matched to a gene; V was cut back by 0 bases and J by 7 bases. The CDR3 region has the DNA TGTGCCAGCAGCTTGGGGACAGGGGGCCGGAATGAGCAGTTCTTC. Protein sequence: CASSLGTGGRNEQFF.

The chain is built from TRBV11-2 and TRBJ2-7, with D perhaps matching TRBD1 (6 bases). The CDR3 loop spans 15 amino acids. The V and J ends lost 2 bases and 0 bases respectively, with 11 bases between them. CDR1 and CDR2 from the germline V gene are SGHAT and FQNNGV. The CDR3 DNA reads TGTGCCAGCAGCTTATCCGGGGACAACTCCTACGAGCAGTACTTC. Protein sequence: CASSLSGDNSYEQYF.

The chain links TRBV5-4 to TRBJ1-1; D not resolved. Trimming shortened V by 5 bases and J by 1 base, and 6 bases separated the two germline ends. Germline V gene lookup returns CDR1 SGHNT and CDR2 YYREEE (reference sequence). This CDR3 contains 12 residues. DNA of the CDR3: TGTGCCAGCAGGGCCGGGAACACTGAAGCTTTCTTT. Translating gives CASRAGNTEAFF.

V is TRBV4-3 and J is TRBJ1-3, with TRBD1 as a possible D gene (6 bases). The CDR3 has 16 residues. Trimming left V 0 bases short and J 0 bases short, with 9 bases between. The germline CDR1 and CDR2 sequences are LGHNA and YSLEER. Written as DNA, the CDR3 is TGCGCCAGCAGCCAAGAGACAGGATTCTCTGGAAACACCATATATTTT. Amino acids: CASSQETGFSGNTIYF.

The chain recombines TRBV6-1 with TRBJ1-5; D is uncertain. CDR1 is MNHNS and CDR2 is SASEGT in the germline V gene. CDR3 length: 14 residues. Trimming removed 4 bases at V and 7 bases at J, with 14 bases between. As DNA, the CDR3 is TGTGCCAGCAGTGCTCCAGGCGAAATACAGCCCCAGCATTTT. Protein: CASSAPGEIQPQHF.

The chain joins TRBV13 to TRBJ2-3; 14 positions agree with TRBD2. With V trimmed by 7 bases and J by 0 bases, 12 bases remained unmatched. CDR3 length equals 19 residues. The germline V gene encodes CDR1 PRHDT and CDR2 FYEKMQ (reference sequence). The chain's CDR3 is CASTPGTGTSGGSTDTQYF. Written as DNA, the CDR3 is TGTGCCAGCACCCCGGGGACTGGGACTAGCGGGGGTAGCACAGATACGCAGTATTTT.

This chain joins TRBV7-8 and TRBJ1-1; a weak D match, TRBD1 (5 bases). Per the germline V gene, CDR1 is SGHVS and CDR2 is FQNEAQ. V was clipped by 3 bases and J by 7 bases, with 21 bases between them. This CDR3 region has 16 residues. The CDR3 DNA is TGTGCCAGCAGCTTCACCCCGGACATCCGACCCAGTGAAGCTTTCTTT. As protein: CASSFTPDIRPSEAFF. Looking up the rest from reference TRBV7-8 and TRBJ1-1 gives the full variable domain: GAGVSQSPRYKVAKRGQDVALRCDPISGHVSLFWYQQALGQGPEFLTYFQNEAQLDKSGLPSDRFFAERPEGSVSTLKIQRTQQEDSAVYLCASSFTPDIRPSEAFFGQGTRLTVV.

The V gene is TRBV4-1, the J gene TRBJ2-1; 10 bases match TRBD2. The germline gives CDR1 MGHRA, CDR2 YSYEKL. The V and J ends lost 4 bases and 5 bases, in that order; junction bases with no gene match: 8. This CDR3 has 16 residues. Here the CDR3 reads CASSPTLAGGNNEQFF. In DNA form, the CDR3 reads TGCGCCAGCAGCCCCACTTTAGCGGGGGGAAACAATGAGCAGTTCTTC.

This clone showed up just a few times. The chain combines TRBV19 with TRBJ1-1; TRBD1 is a possible D gene (5 bases). The V end lost 5 bases, the J end lost 2 bases, and 15 bases lay between the germline ends. Germline V gene data show CDR1 as LNHDA and CDR2 as SQIVND (reference sequence). The CDR3 is made up of 15 amino acids. CDR3 in DNA: TGTGCCAGTAGTTTCTCGGCCGGGGGAAACACTGAAGCTTTCTTT. This encodes CASSFSAGGNTEAFF.

The V and J genes are TRBV30 and TRBJ2-3; no reliable D call. V was trimmed by 2 bases and J by 2 bases, leaving 11 bases between them. This CDR3 contains 14 residues. The germline gives CDR1 GTSNPN, CDR2 SVGIG (reference sequence). The CDR3 DNA reads TGTGCCTGGAGTAGTCTGGGAACCACAGATACGCAGTATTTT. Encoded protein: CAWSSLGTTDTQYF.